One sample yielded the 30 T cell receptor beta chains listed below, sequenced in a study of T cells after posttransplantation cyclophosphamide. Methotrexate plus calcineurin inhibitor accompanied controls' myeloablative marrow transplants; sampling was 1 year later. The method was immunoSEQ multiplex PCR; TCRdb's version includes in-frame clones alone and lacks a portion of them. The profile shows around 17,000 clones, roughly 80% of them singletons. Sample: PBMCs, taken roughly 470 days after allogeneic stem cell transplant with calcineurin inhibitor and methotrexate. The receptor source for this set is a young adult male patient who received an allogeneic stem cell transplant from an unrelated donor, was CMV-positive, and had acute and chronic GVHD. The T cells may partly be graft donor cells.

Remarks on this clone: This sample also contains other DNA sequences that code for the same CDR3. The chain links TRBV5-4 to TRBJ1-6; maybe TRBD1 (6 bases). From germline, CDR1 is SGHNT and CDR2 YYREEE (reference sequence). V lost 2 bases and J lost 9, with 6 bases in between. The length of the CDR3 is 12 residues. CDR3 nucleotide sequence: TGTGCCAGCAGCTTCAGGGGTTCACCCCTCCACTTT. Amino acid sequence: CASSFRGSPLHF.

V usage is TRBV18 and J usage is TRBJ2-3, with TRBD2 matching over 15 bases. The germline gives CDR1 KGHSH, CDR2 LQKENI. There are 18 residues in the CDR3. The V gene end was trimmed by 6 bases and the J gene end by 0 bases; junction bases not matched to a gene: 7. The CDR3 bases are TGTGCCAGCTCGCTCTTCGGGACTAGCGGGAGGAGCACAGATACGCAGTATTTT. Translating it yields CASSLFGTSGRSTDTQYF.

The chain employs TRBV18 and TRBJ1-1; D is ambiguous. The germline CDR1 and CDR2 sequences are KGHSH and LQKENI. CDR3 length equals 13 residues. Trimming removed 4 bases at V and 3 bases at J, with 9 bases between. This CDR3 reads CASSLWEDTEAFF. CDR3 bases: TGTGCCAGCTCACTCTGGGAGGACACTGAAGCTTTCTTT.

V usage is TRBV7-2 and J usage is TRBJ1-5; D is uncertain. Germline V CDR1 and CDR2: SGHTA, FQGNSA. The V end was cut by 5 bases, the J end by 5 bases, with 10 bases between. The CDR3 spans 13 residues. The CDR3 spells CASSPRRDQPQHF. The CDR3 nucleotides read TGTGCCAGCAGCCCCCGACGGGATCAGCCCCAGCATTTT.

The chain uses TRBV7-6 and TRBJ1-6; the match to TRBD1 covers 8 bases. The trim removed 5 bases at V and 10 bases at J, leaving 7 bases unmatched. There are 14 residues in the CDR3. Germline V gives CDR1 SGHVS, CDR2 FNYEAQ. CDR3 sequence (DNA): TGTGCCAGCAGCCCAGGACAGGGTGGATCACCCCTCCACTTT. Translated: CASSPGQGGSPLHF.

V and J are TRBV13 and TRBJ2-3; 12 bases are a match to TRBD2. Germline V gives CDR1 PRHDT, CDR2 FYEKMQ (reference sequence). CDR3 length equals 17 residues. Unmatched junction bases numbered 3, after V lost 2 bases and J lost 0 bases. CDR3 in amino acids: CASSLPGTSGSTDTQYF. As DNA, the CDR3 is TGTGCCAGCAGCTTACCCGGGACTAGCGGGAGCACAGATACGCAGTATTTT. Variable domain in full (rest from reference TRBV13 and TRBJ2-3): AAGVIQSPRHLIKEKRETATLKCYPIPRHDTVYWYQQGPGQDPQFLISFYEKMQSDKGSIPDRFSAQQFSDYHSELNMSSLELGDSALYFCASSLPGTSGSTDTQYFGPGTRLTVL.

V and J are TRBV15 and TRBJ2-2, with TRBD1 matching over 9 bases. The CDR3 is made up of 16 amino acids. Germline CDR1 is LNHNV and CDR2 is YYDKDF (reference sequence). The V gene end was trimmed by 5 bases and the J gene end by 5 bases; junction bases not matched to a gene: 9. The CDR3 nucleotides are TGTGCCACCAGCCGTTCAGGGACAGGGAGAACCGGGGAGCTGTTTTTT. It yields the protein CATSRSGTGRTGELFF.

J is TRBJ1-1 and V is TRBV29-1, with a possible D match to TRBD1 (5 bases). This CDR3 comprises 15 residues. Germline lookup yields CDR1 SQVTM and CDR2 ANQGSEA. V was shortened by 4 bases and J by 4 bases, with 19 bases between the two germline ends. Here the CDR3 DNA reads TGCAGCGTTGGAGTTGACTTCGGGGGTGGCACTGAAGCTTTCTTT. This gives the protein CSVGVDFGGGTEAFF.

The rearrangement links TRBV4-3 to TRBJ2-5, with 9 positions matching TRBD2. In germline, CDR1 is LGHNA, CDR2 YSLEER. CDR3 length equals 18 residues. The V and J ends lost 3 bases and 2 bases, in that order; junction bases with no gene match: 13. The chain's CDR3 is CASSQGRLAGGGQETQYF. The DNA for the CDR3 is TGCGCCAGCAGCCAGGGCCGACTGGCGGGGGGGGGTCAAGAGACCCAGTACTTC.

CDR3 protein: CASSIQGWWTEAFF. CDR3 DNA sequence: TGTGCCAGTAGTATCCAGGGATGGTGGACTGAAGCTTTCTTT. The chain uses TRBV19 and TRBJ1-1; a weak D match, TRBD1 (5 bases). The V and J ends lost 3 bases and 5 bases respectively, with 13 bases between them. CDR1 and CDR2 (germline): LNHDA, SQIVND (reference sequence). The CDR3 consists of 14 residues.

The chain has TRBV19 and TRBJ1-5; the match to TRBD1 covers 10 bases. V lost 1 base to trimming and J lost 1 base; unmatched junction nucleotides: 7. In germline, CDR1 is LNHDA, CDR2 SQIVND (reference sequence). The CDR3 has 18 amino acids. CDR3 in DNA: TGTGCCAGTAGTATAGGGACAGGGGGAGAGGTCAGCAATCAGCCCCAGCATTTT. Amino acid sequence: CASSIGTGGEVSNQPQHF.

The gene calls are TRBV11-2 and TRBJ1-5; 7 bases are a match to TRBD1. Germline CDR1 reads SGHAT; CDR2 reads FQNNGV. Trimming cost V 0 bases and J 4 bases; bases outside gene matches: 3. CDR3 size: 15 residues. The CDR3 spells CASSLEDRNNQPQHF. DNA of the CDR3: TGTGCCAGCAGCTTAGAGGACAGGAATAATCAGCCCCAGCATTTT.

The chain couples TRBV9 to TRBJ2-3; 11 nucleotides agree with TRBD1. This CDR3 comprises 16 residues. J gave up 2 bases and V 4 bases, and 6 bases lay outside the gene matches. Germline V gives CDR1 SGDLS, CDR2 YYNGEE. CDR3: CASSLRTGGNTDTQYF. The CDR3 DNA sequence: TGTGCCAGCAGCCTCCGGACAGGGGGCAACACAGATACGCAGTATTTT.

The V and J genes are TRBV5-1 and TRBJ2-2; TRBD2 is a possible D gene (5 bases). Deletions cut 2 bases from V and 1 base from J, with 12 bases between. Germline V gene data show CDR1 as SGHRS and CDR2 as YFSETQ. The CDR3 runs 16 residues. The CDR3 sequence is CASSFPGIRNTGELFF. The CDR3 bases are TGCGCCAGCAGCTTTCCCGGGATCCGGAACACCGGGGAGCTGTTTTTT.

The rearrangement joins TRBV5-4 to TRBJ1-6; 9 nucleotides line up with TRBD1. This CDR3 contains 16 residues. Germline-derived CDR1 and CDR2 are SGHNT and YYREEE (reference sequence). V was clipped by 3 bases and J by 7 bases; unmatched bases: 8. CDR3 sequence: CASSSPPDRGNSPLHF. CDR3 nucleotides: TGTGCCAGCAGCTCCCCCCCGGACAGGGGCAATTCACCCCTCCACTTT.

Regarding this clone: A read error may produce the germline difference seen at one junction end. V gene TRBV7-9 combines with J gene TRBJ2-7, with a weak D call TRBD2 (6 bases). The germline CDR1 and CDR2 sequences are SEHNR and FQNEAQ (reference sequence). This CDR3 contains 15 residues. As DNA, the CDR3 is TGCGCCAGCAGCCAAGATTTTCAGGGAGGCTACGAGCAGTACTTC. It translates to CASSQDFQGGYEQYF.

The J gene is TRBJ2-6, the V gene TRBV10-3; D not certain. Between the trimmed V and J ends, which lost 0 bases and 2 bases, there was a span of 8 bases. Germline loops: CDR1 ENHRY, CDR2 SYGVKD. The CDR3 runs 16 residues. Here the CDR3 DNA reads TGTGCCATCAGTGAGTCTGAAACGGCTGGGGCCAACGTCCTGACTTTC. It codes for CAISESETAGANVLTF.

The CDR3 reads CASRPGTVWDTQYF. CDR3 coding DNA: TGTGCCAGCAGACCCGGGACAGTCTGGGATACGCAGTATTTT. V gene TRBV28 combines with J gene TRBJ2-3; 7 positions match TRBD1. CDR3 length equals 14 residues. V shed 6 bases and J 6 bases; nucleotides not matched to a gene: 9. Germline lookup yields CDR1 MDHEN and CDR2 SYDVKM. Full variable domain (rest looked up from reference TRBV28 and TRBJ2-3): DVKVTQSSRYLVKRTGEKVFLECVQDMDHENMFWYRQDPGLGLRLIYFSYDVKMKEKGDIPEGYSVSREKKERFSLILESASTNQTSMYLCASRPGTVWDTQYFGPGTRLTVL.

This clone turned up a few times. The rearrangement joins TRBV5-6 to TRBJ1-1; 8 bases align to TRBD1. J gave up 4 bases and V 4 bases, and 12 bases lay outside the gene matches. Germline V gene data show CDR1 as SGHDT and CDR2 as YYEEEE. The CDR3 totals 16 residues. The DNA for the CDR3 is TGTGCCAGCAGCCCGGGGACAGGAAGGGGCGGCACTGAAGCTTTCTTT. Its translation is CASSPGTGRGGTEAFF.

The chain recombines TRBV2 with TRBJ2-7; 10 nucleotides line up with TRBD1. The CDR3 has 14 residues. The germline V gene encodes CDR1 SNHLY and CDR2 FYNNEI. With 8 bases clipped from V and 6 bases from J, the junction kept 10 bases outside the gene matches. Here the CDR3 DNA reads TGTGCCAGCTCCCGGGACAGGGGAGTTCGCGAGCAGTACTTC. Its translation is CASSRDRGVREQYF.

The J gene is TRBJ2-7, the V gene TRBV7-2; a weak D match, TRBD2 (6 bases). Deletions cut 5 bases from V and 0 bases from J, with 14 bases between. The CDR3 runs to 15 residues. CDR1 and CDR2 (germline): SGHTA, FQGNSA. This chain's CDR3 is CASSAGTASSYEQYF. The DNA for the CDR3 is TGTGCCAGCAGCGCGGGGACGGCCTCCTCCTACGAGCAGTACTTC. Together with reference TRBV7-2 and TRBJ2-7, the CDR3 gives the full variable domain: GAGVSQSPSNKVTEKGKDVELRCDPISGHTALYWYRQSLGQGLEFLIYFQGNSAPDKSGLPSDRFSAERTGGSVSTLTIQRTQQEDSAVYLCASSAGTASSYEQYFGPGTRLTVT.

The gene calls are TRBV2 and TRBJ1-6, with a tentative D call TRBD1 (5 bases). CDR1 is SNHLY and CDR2 is FYNNEI in the germline V gene. Trimming stripped 4 bases from V and 6 bases from J, with 13 bases between. This CDR3 region has 15 residues. The CDR3 region is CASSVMETANSPLHF. The CDR3 DNA follows: TGTGCCAGCAGTGTAATGGAGACAGCTAATTCACCCCTCCACTTT. The whole variable domain, remainder taken from reference TRBV2 and TRBJ1-6, is EPEVTQTPSHQVTQMGQEVILRCVPISNHLYFYWYRQILGQKVEFLVSFYNNEISEKSEIFDDQFSVERPDGSNFTLKIRSTKLEDSAMYFCASSVMETANSPLHFGNGTRLTVT.

The V and J genes are TRBV19 and TRBJ1-1, with D unresolved. CDR3 length equals 13 residues. V lost 6 bases and J 4 bases, leaving 12 bases between the germline ends. From germline, CDR1 is LNHDA and CDR2 SQIVND (reference sequence). CDR3 amino acids: CASRPQVGTEAFF. As DNA, the CDR3 is TGTGCCAGTAGGCCGCAGGTGGGCACTGAAGCTTTCTTT.

As concerns this clone: No DNA is shown, since the ends of the CDR3 on it are uncertain; the CDR3 is the one TCRdb lists. This chain joins TRBV6-5 and TRBJ1-1; no check of the table's D call, TRBD1, against the DNA was made. Germline V gives CDR1 MNHEY, CDR2 SVGAGI. The CDR3 extends over 15 residues, inclusive of both ends. Here the CDR3 reads CASSILGLLNTEAFF.

A single count supports this clone. The genes are TRBV4-1 and TRBJ2-7, with TRBD1 matching over 8 bases. The CDR3 is 13 amino acids. Per germline, CDR1 MGHRA and CDR2 YSYEKL. J gave up 3 bases and V 5 bases, and 3 bases lay outside the gene matches. This CDR3 reads CASSVDRGYEQYF. Here the CDR3 DNA reads TGCGCCAGCAGCGTCGACAGGGGCTACGAGCAGTACTTC.

The chain couples TRBV9 to TRBJ2-1, with a weak D call TRBD2 (7 bases). The germline V gene has CDR1 SGDLS and CDR2 YYNGEE. This CDR3 is 15 amino acids long. V was pared by 5 bases and J by 5 bases, with 17 bases between. The CDR3 region is CASSAARGGDNEQFF. The CDR3 coding sequence is TGTGCCAGCAGTGCCGCAAGGGGGGGGGACAATGAGCAGTTCTTC.

The V call is TRBV18, the J call TRBJ2-7, with D uncertain. The CDR3 has 12 residues. Trimming removed 3 bases at V and 6 bases at J, with 9 bases between. Per the germline V gene, CDR1 is KGHSH and CDR2 is LQKENI. The CDR3 region is CASSPSLTEQYF. In DNA, the CDR3 is TGTGCCAGCTCACCTAGTCTAACCGAGCAGTACTTC.

The V gene is TRBV19, the J gene TRBJ2-1, with TRBD2 matching over 7 bases. The CDR3 loop spans 16 amino acids. In germline, CDR1 is LNHDA, CDR2 SQIVND (reference sequence). The ends lost 6 bases at V and 4 bases at J; junction bases unmatched: 12. The CDR3 region is CASSPSTGGIYNEQFF. In DNA form, the CDR3 reads TGTGCCAGTAGCCCCTCTACCGGGGGGATATACAATGAGCAGTTCTTC.

This clone has only a few counts. V and J are TRBV6-6 and TRBJ2-7, with 7 bases lining up with TRBD2. V gave up 3 bases and J gave up 3 bases; unmatched junction bases: 8. From germline, CDR1 is MNHNY and CDR2 SVGAGI (reference sequence). The CDR3 has 15 residues. The CDR3 region is CASSYAGDPYYEQYF. CDR3 coding DNA: TGTGCCAGCAGTTATGCGGGGGACCCTTACTACGAGCAGTACTTC.

CDR3 nucleotide sequence: TGTGCCAGCAGCTTACCCGAGTATAATTCACCCCTCCACTTT. It codes for CASSLPEYNSPLHF. V and J are TRBV7-8 and TRBJ1-6, with unresolved D. Trimming cost V 2 bases and J 4 bases, with 6 bases left between them. Germline V gives CDR1 SGHVS, CDR2 FQNEAQ. The CDR3 is 14 residues long.